Reported below is one TCR beta chain. This record comes from a study of OX40 agonist ivuxolimab in advanced cancers. Study-level information: While on treatment, patients had intravenous ivuxolimab at 0.01 to 10 mg/kg every 2 weeks. A male proportion of 70% to 90% was recorded, with mean age about 54 years and range roughly 23 to 79.

The ends lost 6 bases at V and 6 bases at J; junction bases unmatched: 9. Germline V gene lookup returns CDR1 SGHTA and CDR2 FQGTGA. This CDR3 has 16 residues. Profiling relied on immunoSEQ multiplex PCR, and the TCRdb table lists in-frame clones only, not all of them. The sample includes some 50,000 clones, about 94% of them seen just once. This rearrangement joins TRBV7-3 to TRBJ2-1, with 12 bases lining up with TRBD2. Sequences were derived from CD4+ or CD8+ T cells sorted from blood, sampled in a trial of the OX40 agonist ivuxolimab. This TCR derives from an adult with an advanced solid tumor such as melanoma, head and neck, liver or kidney cancer. The CDR3 nucleotides read TGTGCCAGCAGTTCTAGCGGGAGGGCCATCCTCAATGAGCAGTTCTTC. It is translated as CASSSSGRAILNEQFF.